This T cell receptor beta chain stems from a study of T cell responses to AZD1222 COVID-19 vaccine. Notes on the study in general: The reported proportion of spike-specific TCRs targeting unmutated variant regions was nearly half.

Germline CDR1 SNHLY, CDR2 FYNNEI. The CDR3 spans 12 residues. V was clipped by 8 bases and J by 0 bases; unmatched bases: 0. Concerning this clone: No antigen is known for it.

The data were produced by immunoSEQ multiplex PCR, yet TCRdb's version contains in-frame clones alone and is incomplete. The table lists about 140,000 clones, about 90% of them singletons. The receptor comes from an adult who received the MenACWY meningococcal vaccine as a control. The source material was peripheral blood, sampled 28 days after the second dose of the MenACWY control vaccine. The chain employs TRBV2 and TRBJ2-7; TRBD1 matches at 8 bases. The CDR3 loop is CASGTGSYEQYF. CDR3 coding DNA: TGTGCCAGCGGGACAGGCTCCTACGAGCAGTACTTC.